Each of the 7 T cell receptor beta chains below was sequenced from the same sample in a study of blood T cells in healthy people across ages. Through a sample-barcoded 5' primer and a J-beta primer mix, a second PCR was run for about 7 to 12 cycles. TCRdb itself ran the 5' RACE reads through MiXCR, one entry per CDR3 protein. Seen here are hundreds of thousands of distinct CDR3 sequences, about 30% observed once, and the top ten hold around 14%. The sequencing sample was made of blood. The receptors originated from a woman older than 75 in good health.

This sequence joins TRBV20-1 and TRBJ1-1, with unresolved D. Germline V gene lookup returns CDR1 DFQATT and CDR2 SNEGSKA (reference sequence). The ends were cut back, 6 bases at V and 5 bases at J, with 16 bases in the middle. This CDR3 is 13 amino acids long. The CDR3 region has the DNA TGCAGTGCGTCGGGCACAGTTGGGACTGAAGCTTTCTTT. Encoded protein: CSASGTVGTEAFF.

The chain employs TRBV7-2 and TRBJ1-3; perhaps TRBD1 as D (5 bases). CDR3 size: 17 residues. Trimming took 8 bases from V and 0 from J, leaving 20 bases between them. Germline CDR1 reads SGHTA; CDR2 reads FQGNSA. Here the CDR3 reads CASERVPLGASGNTIYF. The CDR3 DNA follows: TGTGCCAGCGAGCGGGTTCCCCTAGGGGCCTCTGGAAACACCATATATTTT.

CDR3 protein: CASSLTGGGISNQPQHF. The DNA of the CDR3 is TGTGCCAGCAGCCTGACAGGGGGTGGGATAAGCAATCAGCCCCAGCATTTT. The gene calls are TRBV5-6 and TRBJ1-5; 9 bases agree with TRBD1. Germline trimming cut 4 bases from V and 1 base from J; bases unmatched to any gene: 9. Germline CDR1 reads SGHDT; CDR2 reads YYEEEE. The CDR3 length is 17 residues. The whole variable domain, remainder taken from reference TRBV5-6 and TRBJ1-5, is DAGVTQSPTHLIKTRGQQVTLRCSPKSGHDTVSWYQQALGQGPQFIFQYYEEEERQRGNFPDRFSGHQFPNYSSELNVNALLLGDSALYLCASSLTGGGISNQPQHFGDGTRLSIL.

This clonotype occurred many times. The V and J genes are TRBV10-3 and TRBJ1-5, with no clear D. Germline V gene data show CDR1 as ENHRY and CDR2 as SYGVKD. V lost 7 bases and J lost 0, with 7 bases in between. The CDR3 runs 13 residues. CDR3 amino acids: CAITRDSNQPQHF. Written as DNA, the CDR3 is TGTGCCATCACCCGGGATAGCAATCAGCCCCAGCATTTT.

This clonotype was seen many times. This sequence joins TRBV7-9 and TRBJ1-5; the match to TRBD1 covers 8 bases. The junction had 8 bases not matched to a gene; V was cut back by 6 bases and J by 7 bases. The CDR3 extends over 14 amino acids. Germline V gene sequence: CDR1 SEHNR, CDR2 FQNEAQ (reference sequence). The CDR3 coding sequence is TGTGCCAGCAGTTACGGACAGGGAGACCAGCCCCAGCATTTT. It is translated as CASSYGQGDQPQHF.

This clonotype was seen at least ten times. V usage is TRBV28 and J usage is TRBJ2-7; no clear D gene. V was pared by 2 bases and J by 3 bases, with 8 bases between. The CDR3 consists of 13 residues. Germline V CDR1 and CDR2: MDHEN, SYDVKM. CDR3 residues: CASSLRQFYEQYF. The CDR3 region has the DNA TGTGCCAGCAGTTTAAGGCAGTTCTACGAGCAGTACTTC. The variable domain in full, with the rest retrieved from reference TRBV28 and TRBJ2-7, is DVKVTQSSRYLVKRTGEKVFLECVQDMDHENMFWYRQDPGLGLRLIYFSYDVKMKEKGDIPEGYSVSREKKERFSLILESASTNQTSMYLCASSLRQFYEQYFGPGTRLTVT.

This clonotype was picked up many times. The gene calls are TRBV7-9 and TRBJ1-2, with 8 bases lining up with TRBD1. Trimming at V came to 5 bases and at J to 7 bases, leaving 9 bases not matched to a gene. Germline CDR1 SEHNR, CDR2 FQNEAQ (reference sequence). This CDR3 comprises 14 residues. CDR3 amino acids: CASSLEGQAIGYTF. In DNA form, the CDR3 reads TGTGCCAGCAGCCTAGAGGGACAGGCGATTGGCTACACCTTC.